This TCR beta chain was identified in a study of OX40 agonist ivuxolimab in advanced cancers. Turning to the study itself: The group had a mean age of roughly 65 years, ranged from about 20 to 80, and was roughly 80% male. Study-level points and caveats: Determination of antigen specificity was not performed for the expanded peripheral T cells.

About this clone itself: Its target is unknown.

TCRdb's table, derived via immunoSEQ multiplex PCR, lists solely in-frame clones and lacks some. The sample includes approximately 91,000 clones, about nine tenths seen only once; the top ten take 0.31%. Cycle 7 day 1, cycle 4 day 1, and baseline were the timepoints at which blood was sampled. The source material was CD4+ or CD8+ T cells sorted from blood, sampled in a trial of the OX40 agonist ivuxolimab. This sequence was found in an adult with an advanced solid tumor such as melanoma, head and neck, liver or kidney cancer.

CDR3 sequence (DNA): TGTGCCAGCAGCATGGTCGGGGTCTTCGACTACGAGCAGTACTTC. Translating it yields CASSMVGVFDYEQYF. J is TRBJ2-7 and V is TRBV21-1; the table's TRBD2 call for D was not verified on the DNA. TRBV21-1 constitutes a pseudogene. This CDR3 comprises 15 residues.